A single sample is the source of the 32 T cell receptor beta chains below, sequenced in a study of cytomegalovirus exposure and HLA in healthy donors. The PCR contained 60 Vbeta and 13 Jbeta primers. Using immunoSEQ multiplex PCR, the repertoire was profiled, and TCRdb retains in-frame clones only, with some absent. The table records over 130,000 clones, approximately 79% of them present only once. The sample taken for sequencing was PBMCs. These receptors came from a female donor in good health and CMV-seronegative.

The genes are TRBV18 and TRBJ2-2; no firm D call. Germline V lookup: CDR1 KGHSH, CDR2 LQKENI. The CDR3 is 14 amino acids. The V and J ends lost 4 bases and 6 bases respectively, with 12 bases between them. The CDR3 nucleotides read TGTGCCAGCTCACTCCGTATGGGCCCCGGGGAGCTGTTTTTT. Its protein is CASSLRMGPGELFF.

The chain carries TRBV4-2 and TRBJ1-2; no clear D gene. CDR1 LGHNA and CDR2 YNFKEQ come from the germline V gene. The CDR3 contains 11 residues. V lost 1 base, J lost 8 bases, and 5 bases lay in between. CDR3 DNA: TGTGCCAGCAGCCAAGGTAAAGGCTACACCTTC. It specifies CASSQGKGYTF.

The chain couples TRBV27 to TRBJ2-3; D is perhaps TRBD2 (6 bases). The CDR3 contains 17 residues. From germline, CDR1 is MNHEY and CDR2 SMNVEV (reference sequence). Trimming pared 0 bases from V and 2 bases from J, leaving 15 bases between. The CDR3 reads CASSLSMRGGYTDTQYF. Written as DNA, the CDR3 is TGTGCCAGCAGTTTATCTATGCGGGGCGGGTACACAGATACGCAGTATTTT.

The rearrangement uses TRBV7-9 and TRBJ2-7; 8 bases match TRBD2. Germline trimming cut 5 bases from V and 4 bases from J; bases unmatched to any gene: 10. The length of the CDR3 is 15 residues. The germline gives CDR1 SEHNR, CDR2 FQNEAQ (reference sequence). DNA of the CDR3: TGTGCCAGCAGCCCCGATAGCGGGATTGGGTACGAGCAGTACTTC. It specifies CASSPDSGIGYEQYF.

The chain uses TRBV6-6 and TRBJ1-4; the D gene is possibly TRBD1 (5 bases). Germline CDR1 and CDR2: MNHNY and SVGAGI (reference sequence). This CDR3 has 15 amino acids. Trimming shortened V by 3 bases and J by 4 bases, and 12 bases separated the two germline ends. CDR3 sequence reads: CASSYLGGRNEKLFF. The CDR3 DNA reads TGTGCCAGCAGTTATTTGGGGGGTCGTAATGAAAAACTGTTTTTT.

V and J are TRBV5-1 and TRBJ2-7; 7 bases agree with TRBD2. The V gene's germline CDR1 is SGHRS and CDR2 YFSETQ. The CDR3 has 13 residues. Trimming removed 4 bases from V and 0 bases from J; junction bases left unmatched: 1. The CDR3 nucleotides are TGCGCCAGCAGCGGCGGGAGCTCCTACGAGCAGTACTTC. It translates to CASSGGSSYEQYF.

The rearrangement joins TRBV19 to TRBJ1-5; the D is unclear. The length of the CDR3 is 16 residues. The V gene's germline CDR1 is LNHDA and CDR2 SQIVND (reference sequence). V gave up 7 bases and J gave up 0 bases, with 16 bases separating them. CDR3 residues: CASTRGGQNSNQPQHF. In nucleotides, the CDR3 is TGTGCCAGTACCCGGGGTGGGCAAAATAGCAATCAGCCCCAGCATTTT.

This chain's CDR3 is CASGTGGVQETQYF. The CDR3 bases are TGTGCCAGCGGAACGGGAGGGGTCCAAGAGACCCAGTACTTC. The chain joins TRBV5-4 to TRBJ2-5; the match to TRBD2 covers 8 bases. Germline CDR1 SGHNT, CDR2 YYREEE (reference sequence). Germline trimming cut 7 bases from V and 1 base from J; bases unmatched to any gene: 6. The CDR3 consists of 14 residues.

V gene TRBV2 combines with J gene TRBJ2-1; D remains unclear. This CDR3 comprises 13 residues. Deletions cut 6 bases from V and 8 bases from J, with 14 bases between. CDR1 SNHLY and CDR2 FYNNEI come from the germline V gene. The CDR3 DNA is TGTGCCAGCAGCCCTAATCTCCGGGATGAGCAGTTCTTC. It is translated as CASSPNLRDEQFF.

The rearrangement joins TRBV6-1 to TRBJ2-3; 7 bases are shared with TRBD2. V shed 7 bases and J 3 bases; nucleotides not matched to a gene: 10. This CDR3 has 15 amino acids. Germline V gene lookup returns CDR1 MNHNS and CDR2 SASEGT. This chain's CDR3 is CASTPTSLTTDTQYF. The CDR3, as DNA: TGTGCCAGCACCCCGACTAGCTTAACTACAGATACGCAGTATTTT.

This clone showed up just a few times. The rearrangement uses TRBV27 and TRBJ2-7; weak D call: TRBD2 (5 bases). This CDR3 is built from 14 residues. Trimming shortened V by 6 bases and J by 7 bases, and 19 bases separated the two germline ends. Germline loops: CDR1 MNHEY, CDR2 SMNVEV (reference sequence). The CDR3 coding sequence is TGTGCCAGCAGCCTGGACCGGGCGCAGCGGGAGCAGTACTTC. This sequence encodes CASSLDRAQREQYF.

The chain combines TRBV28 with TRBJ1-1; 8 bases are a match to TRBD1. V lost 6 bases and J lost 4; bases outside the gene matches: 10. CDR3 length: 15 residues. Germline loops: CDR1 MDHEN, CDR2 SYDVKM. The CDR3: CASSFPTGEGTEAFF. Written as DNA, the CDR3 is TGTGCCAGCAGCTTCCCGACAGGGGAGGGCACTGAAGCTTTCTTT.

The CDR3 sequence: CASSQGRRDRGYEQYF. The CDR3, as DNA: TGCGCCAGCAGCCAAGGAAGGCGGGACAGGGGCTACGAGCAGTACTTC. The chain uses TRBV4-1 and TRBJ2-7; TRBD1 agrees at 10 bases. The V gene end was trimmed by 1 base and the J gene end by 3 bases; junction bases not matched to a gene: 6. Germline lookup yields CDR1 MGHRA and CDR2 YSYEKL. This CDR3 contains 16 residues.

This clone was seen more than once but under ten times. This sequence joins TRBV19 and TRBJ2-3, with 7 bases matching TRBD1. The CDR3 runs 13 residues. V lost 7 bases to trimming and J lost 6 bases; unmatched junction nucleotides: 7. The germline gives CDR1 LNHDA, CDR2 SQIVND (reference sequence). This CDR3 reads CASNRQGEDTQYF. CDR3 sequence (DNA): TGTGCCAGTAACCGACAGGGCGAGGATACGCAGTATTTT.

The chain combines TRBV2 with TRBJ2-7, with D possibly TRBD1 on 6 matching bases. CDR1 and CDR2 from the germline V gene are SNHLY and FYNNEI. V dropped 7 bases and J dropped 3 bases, with 16 bases sitting between them. This CDR3 is built from 14 residues. CDR3 amino acids: CASIQSGEVYEQYF. CDR3 DNA sequence: TGTGCCAGCATCCAATCAGGGGAAGTCTACGAGCAGTACTTC.

The chain joins TRBV13 to TRBJ2-7; D is perhaps TRBD2 (6 bases). Trimming removed 3 bases at V and 3 bases at J, with 18 bases between. The CDR3 length is 16 residues. The germline V gene encodes CDR1 PRHDT and CDR2 FYEKMQ (reference sequence). CDR3: CASSLLSGENRYEQYF. The CDR3 DNA sequence: TGTGCCAGCAGCTTGTTATCGGGGGAAAATCGCTACGAGCAGTACTTC. Complete variable domain (other parts from reference TRBV13 and TRBJ2-7): AAGVIQSPRHLIKEKRETATLKCYPIPRHDTVYWYQQGPGQDPQFLISFYEKMQSDKGSIPDRFSAQQFSDYHSELNMSSLELGDSALYFCASSLLSGENRYEQYFGPGTRLTVT.

This chain uses TRBV29-1 with TRBJ2-5, with TRBD1 matching over 8 bases. CDR1 is SQVTM, CDR2 ANQGSEA, per germline. The CDR3 is made up of 13 amino acids. Unmatched junction bases numbered 6, after V lost 6 bases and J lost 3 bases. CDR3 protein: CSVDDRGKETQYF. For the CDR3, the DNA is TGCAGCGTCGACGACAGGGGAAAAGAGACCCAGTACTTC.

V usage is TRBV9 and J usage is TRBJ2-1, with TRBD2 matching over 13 bases. CDR3 length: 17 amino acids. Germline CDR1 SGDLS, CDR2 YYNGEE. V was clipped by 3 bases and J by 9 bases; unmatched bases: 12. CDR3 bases: TGTGCCAGCAGCGCCCATTCCACTAGCGGGAGGGGTAGTGAGCAGTTCTTC. This sequence encodes CASSAHSTSGRGSEQFF.

In its sample, this clone was seen once. The gene calls are TRBV7-9 and TRBJ2-1, with D maybe TRBD2 (6 bases). CDR1 is SEHNR and CDR2 is FQNEAQ in the germline V gene (reference sequence). Trimming cost V 1 base and J 5 bases, with 9 bases left between them. The CDR3 is 14 amino acids. Here the CDR3 reads CASSLVWGDNEQFF. The CDR3 region has the DNA TGTGCCAGCAGCTTAGTCTGGGGGGACAATGAGCAGTTCTTC.

This sequence joins TRBV7-9 and TRBJ1-4, with 7 bases that match TRBD1. V trimming: 1 base; J trimming: 4 bases; junction bases outside the gene matches: 3. CDR1 is SEHNR, CDR2 FQNEAQ, per germline (reference sequence). This CDR3 has 15 amino acids. CDR3 in amino acids: CASSLGGQFNEKLFF. The CDR3 DNA is TGTGCCAGCAGCTTAGGGGGACAGTTTAATGAAAAACTGTTTTTT. Drawing the rest from reference TRBV7-9 and TRBJ1-4, the complete variable domain is DTGVSQNPRHKITKRGQNVTFRCDPISEHNRLYWYRQTLGQGPEFLTYFQNEAQLEKSRLLSDRFSAERPKGSFSTLEIQRTEQGDSAMYLCASSLGGQFNEKLFFGSGTQLSVL.

Regarding this clone: Other DNA variants within this sample encode the same CDR3. This rearrangement joins TRBV28 to TRBJ2-2; D gene uncertain. The CDR3 totals 12 residues. Germline V gene lookup returns CDR1 MDHEN and CDR2 SYDVKM. Trimming shortened V by 1 base and J by 6 bases, and 3 bases separated the two germline ends. CDR3 region: CASSLSPGELFF. In DNA form, the CDR3 reads TGTGCCAGCAGTTTATCTCCCGGGGAGCTGTTTTTT.

This chain joins TRBV5-5 and TRBJ2-6, with D possibly TRBD1 on 6 matching bases. Germline V gene lookup returns CDR1 SGHKS and CDR2 YYEKEE (reference sequence). The CDR3 contains 18 residues. The ends were cut back, 0 bases at V and 0 bases at J, with 13 bases in the middle. The CDR3 spells CASSLVRDNYSGANVLTF. The DNA of the CDR3 is TGTGCCAGCAGCTTGGTTCGGGACAACTACTCTGGGGCCAACGTCCTGACTTTC.

This clone has just a few counts. The chain has TRBV28 and TRBJ1-3, with 9 positions matching TRBD1. The J segment lost 8 bases and the V segment lost 4 bases, leaving 6 bases of the junction unmatched. This CDR3 region has 14 residues. CDR1 and CDR2 from the germline V gene are MDHEN and SYDVKM. This CDR3 is CASSYTGGADTIYF. CDR3 in DNA: TGTGCCAGCAGTTATACAGGGGGCGCGGACACCATATATTTT.

The V call is TRBV6-1, the J call TRBJ1-2; D gene ambiguous. The V gene's germline CDR1 is MNHNS and CDR2 SASEGT. The CDR3 spans 15 residues. V was pared by 8 bases and J by 8 bases, with 24 bases between. Here the CDR3 reads CASALQEGSLGGYTF. DNA of the CDR3: TGTGCCAGCGCCCTACAAGAGGGCTCGTTAGGGGGCTACACCTTC.

The V call is TRBV27, the J call TRBJ2-3; maybe TRBD2 (5 bases). Germline CDR1 is MNHEY and CDR2 is SMNVEV (reference sequence). The V end was cut by 7 bases, the J end by 4 bases, with 18 bases between. CDR3 length: 15 amino acids. CDR3 DNA: TGTGCCAGCACCCTTAAATACGGGATTCCAGATACGCAGTATTTT. Translating it yields CASTLKYGIPDTQYF.

In DNA form, the CDR3 reads TGCGCCAGCAGCCAAGAACAGGGCAGGCAGCCCCAGCATTTT. It translates to CASSQEQGRQPQHF. The rearrangement links TRBV4-1 to TRBJ1-5, with D possibly TRBD1 on 6 matching bases. Trimming took 0 bases from V and 7 from J, leaving 10 bases between them. Germline CDR1 and CDR2: MGHRA and YSYEKL. The CDR3 has 14 residues.

The gene calls are TRBV5-4 and TRBJ1-5; TRBD1 might be the D (6 bases). CDR1 and CDR2 from the germline V gene are SGHNT and YYREEE (reference sequence). This CDR3 is built from 14 residues. The V end lost 3 bases, the J end lost 5 bases, and 12 bases lay between the germline ends. Written as DNA, the CDR3 is TGTGCCAGCAGCTCGGCAGGACAGTATCAGCCCCAGCATTTT. This translates into CASSSAGQYQPQHF. The full variable domain, its missing parts supplied by reference TRBV5-4 and TRBJ1-5, is ETGVTQSPTHLIKTRGQQVTLRCSSQSGHNTVSWYQQALGQGPQFIFQYYREEENGRGNFPPRFSGLQFPNYSSELNVNALELDDSALYLCASSSAGQYQPQHFGDGTRLSIL.

The chain carries TRBV30 and TRBJ2-5; 13 bases agree with TRBD2. This CDR3 is 15 amino acids long. From germline, CDR1 is GTSNPN and CDR2 SVGIG (reference sequence). Trimming at V came to 1 base and at J to 5 bases, leaving 4 bases not matched to a gene. The CDR3 DNA reads as TGTGCCTGGAGTGGAGGACTAGCGGGAGTTGAGACCCAGTACTTC. This codes for CAWSGGLAGVETQYF.

The chain links TRBV7-7 to TRBJ2-3, with TRBD1 matching 11 bases. V shed 5 bases, J shed 4 bases, and the junction held 8 bases outside the gene matches. The germline CDR1 and CDR2 sequences are SSHAT and FNYEAQ (reference sequence). The CDR3 is 16 residues long. The DNA of the CDR3 is TGTGCCAGCAGCCCCGGGACAGGGGGAAGGGCAGATACGCAGTATTTT. Amino acids: CASSPGTGGRADTQYF.

The CDR3 nucleotides read TGCGCCAGCAGCTTGACAGGGGAAACAGAGACCCAGTACTTC. The encoded protein is CASSLTGETETQYF. The chain couples TRBV10-1 to TRBJ2-5; 8 bases line up with TRBD1. Trimming at V came to 6 bases and at J to 4 bases, leaving 7 bases not matched to a gene. This CDR3 contains 14 residues. Germline values: CDR1 WNHNN, CDR2 SYGVQD (reference sequence).

The chain carries TRBV10-3 and TRBJ2-3; a possible D gene is TRBD1 (6 bases). This CDR3 spans 14 amino acids. The germline gives CDR1 ENHRY, CDR2 SYGVKD. V gave up 3 bases and J gave up 2 bases, with 9 bases separating them. This CDR3 is CAISDVGATDTQYF. The CDR3 coding sequence is TGTGCCATCAGTGATGTGGGGGCCACAGATACGCAGTATTTT.

The rearrangement links TRBV9 to TRBJ1-4; D perhaps matches TRBD1 (6 bases). Germline values: CDR1 SGDLS, CDR2 YYNGEE. The V gene lost 0 bases and the J gene lost 6 bases, with 12 bases spanning the gap. The CDR3 runs to 15 residues. CDR3 region: CASSVDRGGDEKLFF. CDR3 DNA sequence: TGTGCCAGCAGCGTAGATAGGGGGGGCGATGAAAAACTGTTTTTT.